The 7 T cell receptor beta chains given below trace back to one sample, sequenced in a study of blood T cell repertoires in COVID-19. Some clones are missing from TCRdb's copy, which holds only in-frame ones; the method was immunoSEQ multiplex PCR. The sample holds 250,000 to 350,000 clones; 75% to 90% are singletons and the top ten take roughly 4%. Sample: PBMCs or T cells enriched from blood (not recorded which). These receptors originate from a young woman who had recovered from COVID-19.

The CDR3 coding sequence is TGTGCCACCAGCGAACACAGGGGTAGCAATCAGCCCCAGCATTTT. The encoded protein is CATSEHRGSNQPQHF. The chain uses TRBV15 and TRBJ1-5; TRBD1 matches 7 bases. The germline gives CDR1 LNHNV, CDR2 YYDKDF (reference sequence). Trimming cost V 5 bases and J 0 bases; bases outside gene matches: 4. The CDR3 runs to 15 residues.

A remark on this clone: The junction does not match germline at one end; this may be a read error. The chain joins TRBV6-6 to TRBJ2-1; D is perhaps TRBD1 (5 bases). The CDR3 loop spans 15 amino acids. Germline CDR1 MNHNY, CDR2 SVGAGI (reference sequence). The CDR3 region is CASSYLSTGGDEQFF. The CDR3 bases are TGTGCAAGCAGTTACCTTTCCACAGGTGGTGATGAGCAGTTCTTC.

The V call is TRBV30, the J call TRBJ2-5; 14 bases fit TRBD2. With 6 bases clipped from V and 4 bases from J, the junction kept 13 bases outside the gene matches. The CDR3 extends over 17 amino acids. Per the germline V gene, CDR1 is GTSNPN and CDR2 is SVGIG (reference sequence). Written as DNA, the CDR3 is TGTGCCTGTAACGGACTAGCGGGGGGCCCCGAGGGAGAGACCCAGTACTTC. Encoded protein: CACNGLAGGPEGETQYF.

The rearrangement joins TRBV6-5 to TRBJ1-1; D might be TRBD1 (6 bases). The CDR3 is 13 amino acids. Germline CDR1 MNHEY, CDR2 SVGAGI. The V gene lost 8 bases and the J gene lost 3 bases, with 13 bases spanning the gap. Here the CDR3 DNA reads TGTGCCAGCCCCGGACAGTCTTACACTGAAGCTTTCTTT. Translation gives CASPGQSYTEAFF.

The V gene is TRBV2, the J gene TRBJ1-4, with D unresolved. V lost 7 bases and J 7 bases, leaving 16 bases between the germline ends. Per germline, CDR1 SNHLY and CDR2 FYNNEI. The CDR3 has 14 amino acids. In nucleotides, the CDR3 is TGTGCCAGCATCCTGAGGGAGACGAGTGAAAAACTGTTTTTT. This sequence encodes CASILRETSEKLFF.

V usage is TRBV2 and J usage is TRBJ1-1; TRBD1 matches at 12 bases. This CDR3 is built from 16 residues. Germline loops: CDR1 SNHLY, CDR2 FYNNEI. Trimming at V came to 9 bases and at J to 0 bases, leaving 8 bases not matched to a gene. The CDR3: CARTGTGGTVNTEAFF. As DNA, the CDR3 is TGTGCCAGAACCGGGACAGGGGGCACCGTGAACACTGAAGCTTTCTTT.

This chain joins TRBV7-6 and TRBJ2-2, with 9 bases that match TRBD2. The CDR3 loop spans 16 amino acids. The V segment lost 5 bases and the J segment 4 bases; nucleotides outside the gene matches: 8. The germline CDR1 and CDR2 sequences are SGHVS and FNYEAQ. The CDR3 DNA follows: TGTGCCAGCAGCGGGACACTAGCGGGCGGCACCGGGGAGCTGTTTTTT. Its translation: CASSGTLAGGTGELFF. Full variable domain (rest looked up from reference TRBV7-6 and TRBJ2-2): GAGVSQSPRYKVTKRGQDVALRCDPISGHVSLYWYRQALGQGPEFLTYFNYEAQQDKSGLPNDRFSAERPEGSISTLTIQRTEQRDSAMYRCASSGTLAGGTGELFFGEGSRLTVL.